This T cell receptor (beta chain) was found in a study of cytomegalovirus exposure and HLA in healthy donors. Here immunoSEQ multiplex PCR was the method, and the copy in TCRdb shows in-frame clones only, minus some. The repertoire consists of about 70,000 clones, with roughly 94% occurring once and the leading ten covering 1.5% to 2%. Trimming cost V 3 bases and J 3 bases; bases outside gene matches: 2. Germline V gene data show CDR1 as SGDLS and CDR2 as YYNGEE. The CDR3 totals 15 residues. The chain couples TRBV9 to TRBJ2-3; TRBD2 agrees at 12 bases. Sequenced: PBMCs. The TCR was taken from a woman aged 18-29 years in good health and CMV-seropositive. This chain's CDR3 is CASSAGLAGTDTQYF. The CDR3 region has the DNA TGTGCCAGCAGCGCGGGACTAGCGGGTACAGATACGCAGTATTTT.